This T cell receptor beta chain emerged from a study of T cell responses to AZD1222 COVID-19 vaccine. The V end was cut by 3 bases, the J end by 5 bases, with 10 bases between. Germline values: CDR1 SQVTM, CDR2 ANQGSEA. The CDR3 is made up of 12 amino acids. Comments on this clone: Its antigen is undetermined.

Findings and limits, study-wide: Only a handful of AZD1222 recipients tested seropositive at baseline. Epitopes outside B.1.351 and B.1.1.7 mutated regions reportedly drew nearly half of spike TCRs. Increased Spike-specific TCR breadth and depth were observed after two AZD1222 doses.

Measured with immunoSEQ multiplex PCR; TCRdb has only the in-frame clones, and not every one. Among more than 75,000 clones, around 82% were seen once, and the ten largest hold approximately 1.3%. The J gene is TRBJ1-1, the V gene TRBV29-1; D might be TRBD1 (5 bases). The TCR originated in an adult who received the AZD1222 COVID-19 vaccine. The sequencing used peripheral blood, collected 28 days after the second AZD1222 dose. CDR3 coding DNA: TGCAGCGTTGATCCCCGGGGGACTGAAGCTTTCTTT. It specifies CSVDPRGTEAFF.